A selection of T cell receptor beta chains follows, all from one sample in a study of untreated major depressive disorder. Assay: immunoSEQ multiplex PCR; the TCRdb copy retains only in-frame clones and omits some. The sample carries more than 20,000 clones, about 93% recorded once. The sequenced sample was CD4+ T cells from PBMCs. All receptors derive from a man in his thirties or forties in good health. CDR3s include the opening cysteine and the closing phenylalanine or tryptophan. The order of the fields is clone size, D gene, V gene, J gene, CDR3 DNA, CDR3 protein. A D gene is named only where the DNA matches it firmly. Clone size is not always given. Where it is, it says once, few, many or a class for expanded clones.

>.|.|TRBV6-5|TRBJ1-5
TGTGCCAGCAGCAAACAGGGTCGGGATCAGCCCCAGCATTTT
CASSKQGRDQPQHF
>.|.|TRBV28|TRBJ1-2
TGTGCCAGCAGAACACAGGATCGAATCTCTGGCTACACCTTC
CASRTQDRISGYTF
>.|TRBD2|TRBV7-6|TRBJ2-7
TGTGCCAGCAGCTCAGGGAGACTAGCGGGACTCTACGAGCAGTACTTC
CASSSGRLAGLYEQYF
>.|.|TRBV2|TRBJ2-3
TGTGCCAGCAGTGAAGCGGGGGTGTGGAGCACAGATACGCAGTATTTT
CASSEAGVWSTDTQYF
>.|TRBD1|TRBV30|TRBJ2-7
TGTGCCTGGAGGTTATCGGACAGGGGATGGGACGAGCAGTACTTC
CAWRLSDRGWDEQYF
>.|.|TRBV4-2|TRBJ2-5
TGTGCCAGCAGCTACTCGAACAGGGTCGCAGAGACCCAGTACTTC
CASSYSNRVAETQYF
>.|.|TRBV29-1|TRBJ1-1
TGCAGCGTTGAAATCACAGCGAACACTGAAGCTTTCTTT
CSVEITANTEAFF
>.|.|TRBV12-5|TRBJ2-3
TGTGCTAGTGTCTTCTCGTGGGATACGCAGTATTTT
CASVFSWDTQYF
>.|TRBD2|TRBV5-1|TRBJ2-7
TGCGCCAGCAGCGTTAGCGGGAGTGCATCCTACGAGCAGTACTTC
CASSVSGSASYEQYF
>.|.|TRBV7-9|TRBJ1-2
TGTGCCAGCAGCTTTGTACAGTTCTATGGCTACACCTTC
CASSFVQFYGYTF
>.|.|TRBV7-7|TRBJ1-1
TGTGCCAGCAGCCCATCGATAGGTAGCACTGAAGCTTTCTTT
CASSPSIGSTEAFF
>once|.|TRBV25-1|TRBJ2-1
TGTGCCAGCAGTAGGGCAGGGGGGAATGAGCAGTTCTTC
CASSRAGGNEQFF
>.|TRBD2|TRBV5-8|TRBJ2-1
TGTGCCAGCAGCTTGAACGGGGGGAGCTCCTACAATGAGCAGTTCTTC
CASSLNGGSSYNEQFF
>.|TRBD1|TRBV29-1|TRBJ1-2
TGCAGCGTGGGGGACCGAGGGACAGGCATCGATAATACCTTC
CSVGDRGTGIDNTF
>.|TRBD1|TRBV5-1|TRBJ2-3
TGCGCCAGCAGCTTGGAAGGGGGCCTTGCAGATACGCAGTATTTT
CASSLEGGLADTQYF
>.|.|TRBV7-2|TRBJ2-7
TGTGCCAGCAGCCCAAACGGACTGGACTACGAGCAGTACTTC
CASSPNGLDYEQYF
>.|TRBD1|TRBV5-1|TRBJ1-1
TGCGCCAGCAGCTTAAGGACAGGGCCGAACACTGAAGCTTTCTTT
CASSLRTGPNTEAFF
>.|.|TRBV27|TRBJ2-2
TGTGCCAGCAGTCGGGATCGGAGCTACACCGGGGAGCTGTTTTTT
CASSRDRSYTGELFF
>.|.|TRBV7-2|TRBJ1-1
TGTGCCAGCAGCTCCCAGAGCGGCATGAACACTGAAGCTTTCTTT
CASSSQSGMNTEAFF
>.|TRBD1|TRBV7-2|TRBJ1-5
TGTGCCAGCAGCCGGACAGGGACAGGGCCCCAGCCCCAGCATTTT
CASSRTGTGPQPQHF
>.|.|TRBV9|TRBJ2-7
TGTGCCAGCAGCGTTGGACAGATAAACTACGAGCAGTACTTC
CASSVGQINYEQYF
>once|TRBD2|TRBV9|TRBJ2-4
TGTGCCAGCAGCGTGGATACGGGACTAGCGGGTCGACGACAAGACATTCAGTACTTC
CASSVDTGLAGRRQDIQYF
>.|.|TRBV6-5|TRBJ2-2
TGTGCCAGCACCGGGGAGCTGTTTTTT
CASTGELFF
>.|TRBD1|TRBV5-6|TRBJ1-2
TGTGCCAGCAGCTTGGCCGGACAGGGAGTAGGGGGCTACACCTTC
CASSLAGQGVGGYTF
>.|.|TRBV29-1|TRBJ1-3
TGCAGCGTAACTGGACGTCTTAGCTCTGGAAACACCATATATTTT
CSVTGRLSSGNTIYF
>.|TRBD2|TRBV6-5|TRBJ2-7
TGTGCCAGCAGTTACTCACTAGCGGGAGCCTACGAGCAGTACTTC
CASSYSLAGAYEQYF
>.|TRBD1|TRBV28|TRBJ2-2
TGTGCCAGCCTGGACAGGGGGAACACCGGGGAGCTGTTTTTT
CASLDRGNTGELFF
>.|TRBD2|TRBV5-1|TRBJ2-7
TGCGCCAGCAGAGGCTCGGGAGGCCCCCTCGAGCAGTACTTC
CASRGSGGPLEQYF
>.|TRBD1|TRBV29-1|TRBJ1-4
TGCAGCGGCCGGACAGGGGGAGAAAAACTGTTTTTT
CSGRTGGEKLFF
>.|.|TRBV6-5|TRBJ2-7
TGTGCCAGCGTAGAGGGAAACAGCTACGAGCAGTACTTC
CASVEGNSYEQYF
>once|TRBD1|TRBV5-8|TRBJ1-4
TGTGCCAGCAGCTATACAGGGGTTGAAAAACTGTTTTTT
CASSYTGVEKLFF
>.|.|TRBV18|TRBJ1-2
TGTGCCAGCTCACCTACAGGGTATGGCTACACCTTC
CASSPTGYGYTF
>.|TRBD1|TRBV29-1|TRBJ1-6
TGCAGCGTTGCGGACACTGACAGGGTTCAACCCCTCCACTTT
CSVADTDRVQPLHF
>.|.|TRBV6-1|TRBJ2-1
TGTGCCAGCAGGGGGCTAACTAGGGGTGAGCAGTTCTTC
CASRGLTRGEQFF
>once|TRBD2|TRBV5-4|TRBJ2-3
TGTGCCAGCAGCTTGACTAGCGGGGGGCCAGATACGCAGTATTTT
CASSLTSGGPDTQYF
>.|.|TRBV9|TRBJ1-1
TGTGCCAGCAGCGCGTCATTACAGAACACTGAAGCTTTCTTT
CASSASLQNTEAFF
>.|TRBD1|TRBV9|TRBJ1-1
TGTGCCAGCAGCGCGACAGGGGCTAACACTGAAGCTTTCTTT
CASSATGANTEAFF
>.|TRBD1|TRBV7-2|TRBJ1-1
TGTGCCAGCAGCTCCCGGCGGACAGGGGTCCATAGTTTCTTT
CASSSRRTGVHSFF
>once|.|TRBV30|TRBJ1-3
TGTGCCTGGCAGCACTTTGGCTCTGGAAACACCATATATTTT
CAWQHFGSGNTIYF
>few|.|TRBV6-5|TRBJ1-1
TGTGCCAGCAGTAACCCTGGTTTAGGAACACCTGAAGCTTTCTTT
CASSNPGLGTPEAFF
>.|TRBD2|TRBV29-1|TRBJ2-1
TGCAGCGTTGATCGCGGGAGAAGGGGTGAGCAGTTCTTC
CSVDRGRRGEQFF